The 19 T cell receptor beta chains listed next were all sequenced from one sample in a study of T cell clusters in autoimmune cytopenias. Each sample's input was roughly 270 ng genomic DNA, 40,000 or so genome equivalents. TRB rearrangements were amplified by touch-down multiplex PCR with mixed TRB-A/B primers. TCRdb re-called the multiplex PCR reads and gives one entry per CDR3 protein, without DNA. The sample table includes under 13,000 distinct CDR3 sequences. These sequences were also reported in another study, on T cell repertoires in aging, cancer and after chemotherapy.

Sequencing was carried out using peripheral blood. The receptors derive from a human donor in good health.

J is TRBJ2-7 and V is TRBV30. In germline, CDR1 is GTSNPN, CDR2 SVGIG (reference sequence). The CDR3 has 11 residues. This CDR3 reads CAWSSNYEQYF.

The rearrangement links TRBV7-9 to TRBJ2-1. The length of the CDR3 is 16 residues. The germline V gene encodes CDR1 SEHNR and CDR2 FQNEAQ (reference sequence). CDR3 residues: CASSSTELPVYNEQFF.

This chain connects TRBV19 to TRBJ2-2; TCRdb's assignment of TRBD2 cannot be checked, as there is no DNA. CDR1 is LNHDA and CDR2 is SQIVND in the germline V gene (reference sequence). The CDR3 is made up of 11 amino acids. The CDR3 here is CASRRAGELFF.

This chain links TRBV29-1 with TRBJ2-4; TCRdb names TRBD1, which stays unverified in the absence of DNA. This CDR3 is built from 20 residues. Germline V gene sequence: CDR1 SQVTM, CDR2 ANQGSEA. This CDR3 is CSVEAWARGPGIGSKNIQYF.

This clonotype shows up as large by frequency. This sequence joins TRBV6-1 and TRBJ2-7; TCRdb designates TRBD1, a call that cannot be tested without DNA. CDR3 length: 16 residues. The germline gives CDR1 MNHNS, CDR2 SASEGT. The CDR3 here is CASSEEEGRGGYEQYF.

The chain combines TRBV18 with TRBJ1-1; TCRdb indicates TRBD1, and absent DNA this call remains unverified. The V gene's germline CDR1 is KGHSH and CDR2 LQKENI. The CDR3 extends over 16 amino acids. CDR3 sequence reads: CASSPDLTGQSGEAFF.

Its frequency marks this clonotype as medium-sized. The V gene is TRBV15, the J gene TRBJ2-7; TCRdb's D gene call, TRBD1, goes unchecked for lack of DNA. CDR3 length equals 16 residues. From germline, CDR1 is LNHNV and CDR2 YYDKDF (reference sequence). CDR3 protein: CATSSGQGIKSYEQYF.

The chain joins TRBV6-2 or TRBV6-3 to TRBJ2-2; TCRdb reports TRBD2, a call that lacks DNA to check it against. Per the germline V gene, CDR1 is MNHEY and CDR2 is SVGEGT. The length of the CDR3 is 16 residues. The CDR3 sequence: CASRGTDSPNIGELFF.

The chain recombines TRBV19 with TRBJ2-7. CDR1 LNHDA and CDR2 SQIVND come from the germline V gene (reference sequence). The CDR3 length is 13 residues. The CDR3 spells CASSTRKPYEQYF.

J is TRBJ2-3 and V is TRBV6-1. The CDR3 extends over 16 amino acids. CDR1 is MNHNS, CDR2 SASEGT, per germline. The CDR3 reads CASSERIAGITDTQYF.

This sequence joins TRBV7-9 and TRBJ2-4. Germline lookup yields CDR1 SEHNR and CDR2 FQNEAQ (reference sequence). The CDR3 sequence is 13 residues long. The CDR3 here is CASSLASANIQYF.

The gene calls are TRBV11-2 and TRBJ2-6. Germline V gives CDR1 SGHAT, CDR2 FQNNGV. The CDR3 covers 13 residues. The CDR3 sequence: CASSLAGANVLTF.

V gene TRBV30 combines with J gene TRBJ1-2; the TCRdb call, TRBD1, lacks DNA for checking. Germline lookup yields CDR1 GTSNPN and CDR2 SVGIG (reference sequence). The CDR3 loop spans 14 amino acids. CDR3 residues: CAWSVRGGVYGYTF.

Measured by frequency, this clonotype is medium-sized. The V gene is TRBV19, the J gene TRBJ2-2. The CDR3 loop spans 12 amino acids. Germline V CDR1 and CDR2: LNHDA, SQIVND (reference sequence). CDR3 sequence reads: CASNVGTGELFF.

This CDR3 is CATSREVRLTGELFF. The chain uses TRBV15 and TRBJ2-2. CDR1 LNHNV and CDR2 YYDKDF come from the germline V gene (reference sequence). This CDR3 comprises 15 residues.

The chain has TRBV29-1 and TRBJ2-7. CDR1 and CDR2 (germline): SQVTM, ANQGSEA. The CDR3 loop spans 13 amino acids. CDR3 amino acids: CSVSGPNYYEQYF.

The chain couples TRBV10-3 to TRBJ2-2. Germline loops: CDR1 ENHRY, CDR2 SYGVKD. There are 16 residues in the CDR3. The CDR3 sequence: CAISESSGRNTGELFF.

The V call is TRBV18, the J call TRBJ2-5; there is no DNA to check the TCRdb D call of TRBD1. The CDR3 has 14 amino acids. CDR1 is KGHSH, CDR2 LQKENI, per germline. CDR3 region: CASSPGQLQETQYF.

The chain employs TRBV5-6 and TRBJ2-1; the D gene TCRdb calls, TRBD2, cannot be checked with no DNA. Germline CDR1 is SGHDT and CDR2 is YYEEEE. The CDR3 has 13 amino acids. Here the CDR3 reads CASIAGPNNEQFF.